Listed below are T cell receptor beta chains from one sample, sequenced in a study of cytomegalovirus exposure and HLA in healthy donors. The repertoire was sequenced with immunoSEQ multiplex PCR; TCRdb's copy has only in-frame clones and lacks some. The sample holds roughly 87,000 clones, 70% to 75% seen once. The sequenced sample was PBMCs. The receptors were gathered from a man in his sixties in good health and CMV-seronegative. CDR3s include the opening cysteine and the closing phenylalanine or tryptophan. Fields, in order: V gene, J gene, CDR3 protein.

TRBV19	TRBJ1-1	CASSIISASTEAFF
TRBV11-2	TRBJ2-1	CASSLSGGDYEQFF
TRBV6-5	TRBJ2-7	CASSYIGQGDYEQYF
TRBV11-3	TRBJ2-1	CASSSGTGHRNEQFF
TRBV2	TRBJ1-4	CARTGTGGGEKLFF
TRBV19	TRBJ1-4	CASSIRQTNEKLFF
TRBV28	TRBJ2-3	CASSPLAGASTDTQYF
TRBV19	TRBJ2-1	CASSLRTSGSSYNEQFF
TRBV5-4	TRBJ2-3	CASSTRGGGDTQYF
TRBV6-4	TRBJ2-3	CASSDSNGDADTQYF
TRBV6-6	TRBJ1-5	CASRSTLTGGNQPQHF
TRBV9	TRBJ1-1	CASSVTGGATEAFF
TRBV11-3	TRBJ2-2	CASSPGGSGELFF
TRBV7-6	TRBJ2-1	CASSLGGGAADEQFF
TRBV7-9	TRBJ1-1	CASSWGGDTEAFF
TRBV7-9	TRBJ2-3	CASRQGGRADTQYF
TRBV7-9	TRBJ1-1	CASSLWAGANTEAFF
TRBV4-1	TRBJ2-5	CASSQKSGGTAETQYF
TRBV7-9	.	CASSLDGSYEQYF
TRBV9	TRBJ2-1	CASSVGTRSNEQFF
TRBV5-8	TRBJ1-1	CASSGHEAFF
TRBV4-1	TRBJ1-2	CASSQNRGSNYGYTF
TRBV6-1	TRBJ2-7	CASSVLQGFSLLVQYF
TRBV6-5	TRBJ2-1	CASSLRGAEAEQFF
TRBV30	TRBJ2-3	CAWSVGAETQYF
TRBV9	TRBJ2-1	CASSVLAGAYNEQFF
TRBV6-1	TRBJ2-7	CASSSTGGEQYF
TRBV28	TRBJ1-5	CASSLSGEGQPQHF
TRBV5-1	TRBJ2-7	CASSLAGQGRYEQYF
TRBV9	TRBJ1-2	CASSPRGGVRGYGYTF
TRBV19	TRBJ1-1	CASSIGDRGRGNTEAFF
TRBV2	TRBJ1-5	CASTLQGLSNQPQHF
TRBV7-9	TRBJ1-2	CASSPQGRDTSPKGYTF
TRBV5-1	TRBJ2-3	CASSFAGGGQPDTQYF
TRBV30	TRBJ1-6	CACTRGPPGSPLHF
TRBV5-6	TRBJ1-2	CASSYDRGRGYGYTF
TRBV7-3	TRBJ1-1	CASSLQGEGTEAFF
TRBV27	TRBJ2-5	CASSLLGGETQYF
TRBV7-9	TRBJ2-7	CSSRSGLAVSYEQYF
TRBV7-2	TRBJ1-5	CASSQPSQPQHF
TRBV4-2	TRBJ2-3	CASSQVTTSADTQYF
TRBV6-5	TRBJ2-1	CASAQDSYNEQFF
TRBV7-9	TRBJ1-2	CASSLLQGAYGYTF
TRBV14	TRBJ2-7	CASSQVLGVGEQYF
TRBV7-3	TRBJ1-1	CASSPSGAGEAFF
TRBV2	TRBJ1-2	CASSYRTGVDYGYTF
TRBV19	TRBJ2-1	CASSTGLVFSNEQFF
TRBV18	TRBJ1-1	CASSQGQGGTEAFF
TRBV5-1	TRBJ1-1	CASSLAGQGNTEAFF
TRBV19	TRBJ2-3	CASSMARGVDTQYF
TRBV19	TRBJ2-3	CASREVGGQTDTQYF
TRBV6-1	TRBJ1-1	CASSVAHRGMNTEAFF
TRBV6-5	TRBJ1-1	CASTLRGPNTEAFF
TRBV27	TRBJ1-5	CASSLIGTHFNQPQHF